The 5 T cell receptor beta chains reported below all come from one sample, sequenced in a study of post-analysis software for immune sequencing data. Their cognate antigens are unknown. General study points: TRBV segments more frequent in patients than in controls numbered several and included TRBV5-6, TRBV5-1 and TRBV20-1.

TCR beta cDNA libraries included unique molecular identifiers. Via MiXCR, TCRdb re-called the PCR reads, giving one row per CDR3 protein. In the table there are 550,000 to 700,000 distinct CDR3 sequences, 40% to 50% of which are singletons. Sequenced input: blood. These receptors all stem from a girl under 18 with multiple sclerosis.

CDR3 coding DNA: TGTGCCAGCAGCCCCCGCTTGAAGGGACTAGCGGGGGGCAGCTACTACGAGCAGTACTTC. This gives the protein CASSPRLKGLAGGSYYEQYF. The rearrangement joins TRBV3-1 to TRBJ2-7; TRBD2 matches at 15 bases. Germline loops: CDR1 LGHDT, CDR2 YNNKEL (reference sequence). The CDR3 is 20 amino acids. V was clipped by 4 bases and J by 3 bases; unmatched bases: 16.

CDR3 in DNA: TGCAGCGTTGGCGATCCGAGTAGCGGGGGAGTCCAAGAGACCCAGTACTTC. Translated: CSVGDPSSGGVQETQYF. The chain has TRBV29-1 and TRBJ2-5; 9 nucleotides match TRBD2. Germline CDR1 is SQVTM and CDR2 is ANQGSEA. Trimming at V came to 4 bases and at J to 1 base, leaving 13 bases not matched to a gene. This CDR3 spans 17 amino acids.

V is TRBV5-1 and J is TRBJ2-3; a possible D gene is TRBD1 (5 bases). This CDR3 is built from 13 residues. CDR1 is SGHRS and CDR2 is YFSETQ in the germline V gene. With 5 bases removed from V and 5 bases from J, the gap between germline ends came to 12 bases. CDR3 region: CASSGARGDTQYF. For the CDR3, the DNA is TGCGCCAGCAGTGGGGCTAGAGGAGATACGCAGTATTTT.

The V call is TRBV7-2, the J call TRBJ2-3, with D uncertain. The germline V gene encodes CDR1 SGHTA and CDR2 FQGNSA. V lost 4 bases to trimming and J lost 5 bases, with 13 bases between them. The length of the CDR3 is 14 residues. The CDR3: CASSWERRVDTQYF. CDR3 sequence (DNA): TGTGCCAGCAGCTGGGAACGAAGGGTAGATACGCAGTATTTT.

J is TRBJ1-2 and V is TRBV5-1, with 7 bases lining up with TRBD1. The CDR3 is made up of 15 amino acids. CDR1 and CDR2 (germline): SGHRS, YFSETQ. The V gene end was trimmed by 4 bases and the J gene end by 7 bases; junction bases not matched to a gene: 13. CDR3 protein: CASSLGTVDLPGYTF. CDR3 sequence (DNA): TGCGCCAGCAGCCTAGGGACAGTAGATCTTCCTGGCTACACCTTC. Full variable domain (missing parts from reference TRBV5-1 and TRBJ1-2): KAGVTQTPRYLIKTRGQQVTLSCSPISGHRSVSWYQQTPGQGLQFLFEYFSETQRNKGNFPGRFSGRQFSNSRSEMNVSTLELGDSALYLCASSLGTVDLPGYTFGSGTRLTVV.